A single sample is the source of the 6 T cell receptor beta chains below, sequenced in a study of control samples from healthy donors and cancer patients (dated by TCRdb to 2018 to 2021). The library was generated by the immunoSEQ multiplex PCR assay. The table was pulled from immuneACCESS by TCRdb, which kept in-frame rearrangements only. Such tables lose some clones; where checked, under half of the loss comes from unresolved V genes, and the rest has no known cause. For this sample, the table gives 150,000 to 200,000 clones. The ten biggest clones cover roughly 2% of the sample. Sequenced: blood. The source of these receptors is a woman aged 30 to 39 in good health.

CDR3 in DNA: TGTGCCAGCAGCGCCTACCAGGGACGGATTGGCTACACCTTC. Residues: CASSAYQGRIGYTF. The chain employs TRBV5-4 and TRBJ1-2, with a tentative D call TRBD1 (5 bases). The germline V and J ends were trimmed by 4 bases and 7 bases, with 17 bases remaining between them. The CDR3 totals 14 residues. The V gene's germline CDR1 is SGHNT and CDR2 YYREEE (reference sequence).

The V call is TRBV2, the J call TRBJ1-2, with 9 nucleotides matching TRBD1. The ends lost 10 bases at V and 7 bases at J; junction bases unmatched: 16. From germline, CDR1 is SNHLY and CDR2 FYNNEI. The CDR3 totals 15 residues. This CDR3 reads CAIELGQGMRSGYTF. The CDR3 region has the DNA TGTGCCATCGAACTAGGACAGGGGATGAGGAGTGGCTACACCTTC.

Comment on this clone: The sample holds other DNA sequences that translate to the same CDR3. This chain links TRBV7-2 with TRBJ1-3; D might be TRBD1 (5 bases). The V gene's germline CDR1 is SGHTA and CDR2 FQGNSA. Trimming shortened V by 3 bases and J by 0 bases, and 6 bases separated the two germline ends. The CDR3 extends over 14 amino acids. The CDR3 sequence: CASSFTGSGNTIYF. Here the CDR3 DNA reads TGTGCCAGCAGCTTCACAGGCTCTGGAAACACCATATATTTT. The variable domain in full, with the rest retrieved from reference TRBV7-2 and TRBJ1-3, is GAGVSQSPSNKVTEKGKDVELRCDPISGHTALYWYRQSLGQGLEFLIYFQGNSAPDKSGLPSDRFSAERTGGSVSTLTIQRTQQEDSAVYLCASSFTGSGNTIYFGEGSWLTVV.

Points on this clone: Additional DNA sequences in this sample encode the identical CDR3. The rearrangement uses TRBV27 and TRBJ1-4; TRBD1 matches 9 bases. The CDR3 runs to 14 residues. Trimming at V came to 3 bases and at J to 6 bases, leaving 2 bases not matched to a gene. CDR1 MNHEY and CDR2 SMNVEV come from the germline V gene (reference sequence). The CDR3 is CASSLGQGDEKLFF. The CDR3 DNA sequence: TGTGCCAGCAGTTTGGGACAGGGAGATGAAAAACTGTTTTTT. The whole variable domain, remainder taken from reference TRBV27 and TRBJ1-4, is EAQVTQNPRYLITVTGKKLTVTCSQNMNHEYMSWYRQDPGLGLRQIYYSMNVEVTDKGDVPEGYKVSRKEKRNFPLILESPSPNQTSLYFCASSLGQGDEKLFFGSGTQLSVL.

V gene TRBV29-1 combines with J gene TRBJ1-1, with 7 bases that match TRBD1. Germline V gene lookup returns CDR1 SQVTM and CDR2 ANQGSEA. V dropped 0 bases and J dropped 3; count of bases not matched to a gene: 4. This CDR3 comprises 14 residues. CDR3 nucleotides: TGCAGCGTTGAAGATGACAGGGAAGACACTGAAGCTTTCTTT. Protein: CSVEDDREDTEAFF.

The rearrangement joins TRBV7-9 to TRBJ1-2, with a possible D match to TRBD1 (5 bases). Trimming stripped 5 bases from V and 1 base from J, with 17 bases between. This CDR3 has 16 residues. CDR1 is SEHNR, CDR2 FQNEAQ, per germline (reference sequence). This CDR3 is CASSRKRQLFNYGYTF. The CDR3 DNA reads as TGTGCCAGCAGCCGGAAACGACAGCTATTTAACTATGGCTACACCTTC.